Below, 32 T cell receptor beta chains from the same sample are listed, as sequenced in a study of blood T cell repertoires in COVID-19. Assay: immunoSEQ multiplex PCR; the TCRdb copy retains only in-frame clones and omits some. The sample has roughly 66,000 clones, roughly 80% seen once. The specimen was peripheral blood. Every receptor here comes from a man aged 60 to 69 with acute or convalescent COVID-19.

V gene TRBV29-1 combines with J gene TRBJ1-2; 9 nucleotides agree with TRBD1. CDR1 is SQVTM, CDR2 ANQGSEA, per germline. This CDR3 region has 14 residues. V shed 4 bases, J shed 4 bases, and the junction held 7 bases outside the gene matches. CDR3 sequence reads: CSVVGVDRGYGYTF. CDR3 nucleotides: TGCAGCGTTGTCGGGGTGGACAGGGGCTATGGCTACACCTTC.

The rearrangement joins TRBV19 to TRBJ1-4; no definite D call. The V end was cut by 4 bases, the J end by 0 bases, with 18 bases between. The CDR3 extends over 18 amino acids. Germline CDR1 reads LNHDA; CDR2 reads SQIVND (reference sequence). CDR3 region: CASSRAGGRSATNEKLFF. The CDR3 bases are TGTGCCAGTAGTAGGGCAGGAGGGCGCTCTGCAACTAATGAAAAACTGTTTTTT.

The rearrangement links TRBV5-6 to TRBJ1-2; tentative D call: TRBD1 (5 bases). Germline values: CDR1 SGHDT, CDR2 YYEEEE. The CDR3 is 13 residues long. V lost 3 bases and J 3 bases, leaving 9 bases between the germline ends. The CDR3 DNA is TGTGCCAGCAGCTCAGGGTTCGACTATGGCTACACCTTC. Its protein product is CASSSGFDYGYTF.

V is TRBV7-9 and J is TRBJ2-1; D may be TRBD1 (6 bases). V lost 5 bases and J lost 4, with 27 bases in between. This CDR3 has 19 residues. Germline lookup yields CDR1 SEHNR and CDR2 FQNEAQ (reference sequence). The CDR3 bases are TGTGCCAGCAGCCCACCTAGAGAGGAGTGGGGGCCCTTATACAATGAGCAGTTCTTC. Encoded protein: CASSPPREEWGPLYNEQFF.

V is TRBV11-2 and J is TRBJ2-5; possible D gene TRBD1, 6 bases. The CDR3 runs to 13 residues. Deletions cut 5 bases from V and 5 bases from J, with 12 bases between. The germline gives CDR1 SGHAT, CDR2 FQNNGV. CDR3 protein: CASSRTGKETQYF. The CDR3 DNA is TGTGCCAGCAGCCGTACAGGGAAGGAGACCCAGTACTTC.

The chain is built from TRBV5-4 and TRBJ2-5; a possible D gene is TRBD1 (6 bases). The V gene lost 0 bases and the J gene lost 5 bases, with 14 bases spanning the gap. The CDR3 consists of 15 residues. CDR1 and CDR2 from the germline V gene are SGHNT and YYREEE (reference sequence). The CDR3 loop reads CASSLAAAGDETQYF. The CDR3 DNA sequence: TGTGCCAGCAGCTTGGCCGCGGCAGGGGATGAGACCCAGTACTTC.

This clone showed up just once. The chain is built from TRBV5-6 and TRBJ1-2, with 8 nucleotides matching TRBD1. Looked up from germline, CDR1 is SGHDT and CDR2 is YYEEEE. V lost 1 base, J lost 2 bases, and 7 bases stayed unmatched. The CDR3 totals 16 residues. The CDR3 region has the DNA TGTGCCAGCAGCTTGAGGGTGACAGGGGCGAACTATGGCTACACCTTC. It codes for CASSLRVTGANYGYTF.

V is TRBV29-1 and J is TRBJ1-2; TRBD1 is a possible D gene (5 bases). The V gene's germline CDR1 is SQVTM and CDR2 ANQGSEA. The ends were cut back, 2 bases at V and 8 bases at J, with 12 bases in the middle. There are 12 residues in the CDR3. Written as DNA, the CDR3 is TGCAGCGTTGAAAGGGGAGGTAGGGGCTACACCTTC. Protein sequence: CSVERGGRGYTF.

The chain couples TRBV20-1 to TRBJ2-1; TRBD2 matches at 11 bases. The CDR3 totals 15 residues. Germline V gene data show CDR1 as DFQATT and CDR2 as SNEGSKA (reference sequence). The V segment lost 3 bases and the J segment 4 bases; nucleotides outside the gene matches: 5. The CDR3 bases are TGCAGTGCTAGTCAACTAGCGGGGGAGTACAATGAGCAGTTCTTC. This gives the protein CSASQLAGEYNEQFF.

Written as DNA, the CDR3 is TGTGCCAGTAGTCAAACTCTCCCAGATACGCAGTATTTT. Encoded protein: CASSQTLPDTQYF. This chain uses TRBV19 with TRBJ2-3; no definite D call. The CDR3 loop spans 13 amino acids. The V gene lost 5 bases and the J gene lost 4 bases, with 10 bases spanning the gap. Germline V gene data show CDR1 as LNHDA and CDR2 as SQIVND (reference sequence).

This chain connects TRBV19 to TRBJ1-6, with D tentatively TRBD1 (5 bases). Germline V CDR1 and CDR2: LNHDA, SQIVND (reference sequence). V lost 4 bases, J lost 6 bases, and 19 bases lay in between. CDR3 length equals 17 residues. The CDR3 is CASSTNPRGTGNSPLHF. CDR3 nucleotide sequence: TGTGCCAGTAGTACAAACCCCCGGGGGACCGGTAATTCACCCCTCCACTTT.

The chain recombines TRBV5-4 with TRBJ1-2, with 8 bases aligning to TRBD1. Germline CDR1 reads SGHNT; CDR2 reads YYREEE (reference sequence). The CDR3 consists of 14 residues. Trimming at V came to 4 bases and at J to 0 bases, leaving 2 bases not matched to a gene. Here the CDR3 reads CASSPQGANYGYTF. Here the CDR3 DNA reads TGTGCCAGCAGCCCACAGGGGGCTAACTATGGCTACACCTTC.

The V and J genes are TRBV4-3 and TRBJ1-2, with D possibly matching TRBD1 (6 bases). In germline, CDR1 is LGHNA, CDR2 YSLEER. Trimming pared 3 bases from V and 0 bases from J, leaving 20 bases between. CDR3 length: 18 amino acids. CDR3 residues: CASSQGGGRELANYGYTF. In DNA, the CDR3 is TGCGCCAGCAGCCAGGGAGGGGGACGGGAATTAGCTAACTATGGCTACACCTTC.

At least ten counts were recorded for this clone. CDR3 sequence (DNA): TGTGCCTGGAGTGACGCGCACTATGGCTACACCTTC. Translating it yields CAWSDAHYGYTF. The rearrangement links TRBV30 to TRBJ1-2, with D uncertain. This CDR3 comprises 12 residues. Germline CDR1 is GTSNPN and CDR2 is SVGIG (reference sequence). Between the trimmed V and J ends, which lost 1 base and 3 bases, there was a span of 6 bases.

V gene TRBV6-5 combines with J gene TRBJ2-3; 9 nucleotides line up with TRBD2. The germline CDR1 and CDR2 sequences are MNHEY and SVGAGI. There are 13 residues in the CDR3. With V trimmed by 2 bases and J by 10 bases, 4 bases remained unmatched. The CDR3 DNA reads as TGTGCCAGCAGTTACCAGGGACTAGCAGCGCAGTATTTT. Translated, it gives CASSYQGLAAQYF.

In its sample, this clone was seen once. The chain joins TRBV27 to TRBJ2-1, with a possible D match to TRBD1 (6 bases). V lost 6 bases and J lost 0, with 9 bases in between. Germline CDR1 is MNHEY and CDR2 is SMNVEV (reference sequence). This CDR3 has 14 residues. The DNA for the CDR3 is TGTGCCAGCAGGGGGGCGAGCTCCTACAATGAGCAGTTCTTC. Encoded protein: CASRGASSYNEQFF.

CDR3: CASSQGAAPYNEQFF. CDR3 bases: TGCGCCAGCAGCCAAGGGGCAGCCCCTTACAATGAGCAGTTCTTC. The chain is built from TRBV4-1 and TRBJ2-1; D unresolved. CDR1 is MGHRA, CDR2 YSYEKL, per germline. Trimming removed 1 base at V and 4 bases at J, with 11 bases between. The length of the CDR3 is 15 residues.

The chain links TRBV5-4 to TRBJ2-5, with a weak D call TRBD2 (5 bases). This CDR3 has 13 residues. The germline V gene has CDR1 SGHNT and CDR2 YYREEE (reference sequence). Trimming shortened V by 4 bases and J by 2 bases, and 9 bases separated the two germline ends. CDR3 bases: TGTGCCAGCAGCCAAGGACTTCAAGAGACCCAGTACTTC. Its translation is CASSQGLQETQYF.

CDR3 amino acids: CASSLVGGGGRGYTF. As DNA, the CDR3 is TGTGCCAGCAGCTTAGTTGGAGGGGGCGGACGTGGCTACACCTTC. The chain combines TRBV7-6 with TRBJ1-2; 7 nucleotides line up with TRBD1. The germline V gene has CDR1 SGHVS and CDR2 FNYEAQ. The CDR3 loop spans 15 amino acids. V shed 1 base, J shed 7 bases, and the junction held 9 bases outside the gene matches.

The V and J genes are TRBV11-3 and TRBJ2-3; 8 nucleotides align to TRBD2. In germline, CDR1 is SGHNT, CDR2 YENEEA. V lost 1 base to trimming and J lost 2 bases; unmatched junction nucleotides: 14. This CDR3 comprises 19 residues. CDR3 coding DNA: TGTGCCAGCAGCTTAGTAGCGACTGCCAGCGGGGGAATCACAGATACGCAGTATTTT. It is translated as CASSLVATASGGITDTQYF.

The chain recombines TRBV25-1 with TRBJ1-1; 9 nucleotides line up with TRBD1. CDR1 is MGHDK and CDR2 is SYGVNS in the germline V gene. The CDR3 runs 15 residues. With 4 bases clipped from V and 0 bases from J, the junction kept 3 bases outside the gene matches. CDR3 region: CASSATGGLNTEAFF. CDR3 coding DNA: TGTGCCAGCAGTGCTACAGGGGGCTTGAACACTGAAGCTTTCTTT.

V usage is TRBV30 and J usage is TRBJ1-2; a weak D match, TRBD1 (5 bases). The CDR3 extends over 13 amino acids. Trimming cost V 0 bases and J 8 bases, with 13 bases left between them. CDR1 GTSNPN and CDR2 SVGIG come from the germline V gene (reference sequence). CDR3 region: CAWSVLAGRGYTF. In nucleotides, the CDR3 is TGTGCCTGGAGTGTACTGGCAGGGCGAGGCTACACCTTC.

V and J are TRBV5-1 and TRBJ1-1, with TRBD1 matching 7 bases. After removal of 4 bases from V and 8 bases from J, the junction contained 11 bases not matched to a gene. The CDR3 is made up of 14 amino acids. CDR1 and CDR2 from the germline V gene are SGHRS and YFSETQ. The CDR3 bases are TGCGCCAGCAGCCGGTCGGGACAGACGAACGAAGCTTTCTTT. It translates to CASSRSGQTNEAFF.

V usage is TRBV9 and J usage is TRBJ1-2; a possible D gene is TRBD1 (5 bases). Germline lookup yields CDR1 SGDLS and CDR2 YYNGEE. The ends were cut back, 0 bases at V and 4 bases at J, with 7 bases in the middle. The CDR3 consists of 13 residues. CDR3 region: CASSVDRRYGYTF. The CDR3 region has the DNA TGTGCCAGCAGCGTAGACAGGCGCTATGGCTACACCTTC.

The chain employs TRBV5-5 and TRBJ2-7; 11 nucleotides match TRBD1. Germline V gene data show CDR1 as SGHKS and CDR2 as YYEKEE (reference sequence). V gave up 4 bases and J gave up 4 bases; unmatched junction bases: 4. The CDR3 contains 14 residues. CDR3 nucleotides: TGTGCCAGCAGCGTTCGGGACAGGGGGTACGAGCAGTACTTC. It yields the protein CASSVRDRGYEQYF.

The chain joins TRBV6-6 to TRBJ2-5; perhaps TRBD2 as D (6 bases). Germline loops: CDR1 MNHNY, CDR2 SVGAGI (reference sequence). The CDR3 is 16 residues long. Trimming cost V 6 bases and J 3 bases, with 20 bases left between them. CDR3 loop: CASRDPRREPKETQYF. The CDR3 DNA is TGTGCCAGCAGGGATCCCCGTCGGGAGCCAAAAGAGACCCAGTACTTC.

The rearrangement joins TRBV2 to TRBJ2-7; 7 bases align to TRBD1. The V segment lost 2 bases and the J segment 0 bases; nucleotides outside the gene matches: 7. Germline V gene data show CDR1 as SNHLY and CDR2 as FYNNEI. The CDR3 consists of 16 residues. The CDR3 region has the DNA TGTGCCAGCAGTGAACCCCCTCGGGACAGCTCCTACGAGCAGTACTTC. Translated, it gives CASSEPPRDSSYEQYF.

The chain couples TRBV4-3 to TRBJ1-2, with D unclear. This CDR3 has 14 amino acids. Trimming shortened V by 3 bases and J by 2 bases, and 10 bases separated the two germline ends. The germline V gene has CDR1 LGHNA and CDR2 YSLEER. The CDR3 region has the DNA TGCGCCAGCAGCCAGGGCGGGGTGAACTATGGCTACACCTTC. Its protein is CASSQGGVNYGYTF.

The chain combines TRBV11-2 with TRBJ2-7; TRBD1 aligns across 8 bases. Germline V CDR1 and CDR2: SGHAT, FQNNGV. V gave up 3 bases and J gave up 2 bases; unmatched junction bases: 6. The CDR3 runs 15 residues. CDR3 sequence: CASSFGGTGAYEQYF. The CDR3 DNA is TGTGCCAGCAGCTTTGGCGGGACAGGAGCCTACGAGCAGTACTTC.

In this sample, this clone turned up a few times. The chain recombines TRBV13 with TRBJ2-3, with 10 nucleotides matching TRBD2. With 6 bases clipped from V and 0 bases from J, the junction kept 18 bases outside the gene matches. Germline V gene lookup returns CDR1 PRHDT and CDR2 FYEKMQ (reference sequence). The CDR3 is made up of 20 amino acids. Here the CDR3 reads CASSRYIRSGGKTSTDTQYF. The CDR3 nucleotides are TGTGCCAGCAGTCGTTATATTCGTAGCGGGGGGAAAACTAGCACAGATACGCAGTATTTT.

This clone was picked up a small number of times. V is TRBV2 and J is TRBJ2-4; D is possibly TRBD1 (5 bases). This CDR3 spans 14 amino acids. From germline, CDR1 is SNHLY and CDR2 FYNNEI. Trimming took 6 bases from V and 0 from J, leaving 9 bases between them. CDR3: CASSRQLAKNIQYF. In DNA, the CDR3 is TGTGCCAGCAGCCGACAGCTAGCCAAAAACATTCAGTACTTC.

The chain couples TRBV6-4 to TRBJ2-5, with no clear D. Trimming cost V 8 bases and J 3 bases, with 16 bases left between them. Germline V gene sequence: CDR1 MRHNA, CDR2 SNTAGT. The length of the CDR3 is 14 residues. The CDR3 nucleotides read TGTGCCAGCCCCTCCCCGAATACAGAAGAGACCCAGTACTTC. It codes for CASPSPNTEETQYF.